This T cell receptor beta chain was sequenced in a study of T cell responses to AZD1222 COVID-19 vaccine. The V and J ends lost 3 bases and 5 bases respectively, with 8 bases between them. CDR3 length: 13 residues. Germline V gene data show CDR1 as MGHDK and CDR2 as SYGVNS. Libraries were prepared by immunoSEQ multiplex PCR; TCRdb keeps only in-frame clonotypes and omits some of them. The table lists some 100,000 clones, about 94% of them singletons. The rearrangement links TRBV25-1 to TRBJ2-1; D ambiguous. The specimen was peripheral blood, collected 28 days after the second AZD1222 dose. The clonotype was recovered from an adult who received the AZD1222 COVID-19 vaccine. The CDR3 DNA is TGTGCCAGCAGTGACCCCAATCACAATGAGCAGTTCTTC. It codes for CASSDPNHNEQFF.